The rows below give T cell receptor beta chains drawn from one sample of a study of human T cells and chemical hapten exposure. TCRdb itself ran the RACE reads through MiXCR, one entry per CDR3 protein. The top ten clones hold approximately 1.5% of a sample with 75,000 to 80,000 distinct CDR3 sequences, around 9.4% of them seen once. The sequenced sample consisted of whole blood. Source of these receptors: a female donor in good health. Some clones in this sample may be carry-over from other donors' samples. Each CDR3 is given with its conserved first and last residue. Fields, in order: V gene, D gene, clone size, J gene, CDR3 DNA, CDR3 protein. A D gene is named only where the DNA matches it firmly. Some rows mark clone size as missing; the rest say once, few, many or name a class of expanded clone.

V: TRBV28
D: NA
size: many
J: TRBJ2-3
DNA: TGTGCCAGCAGTTTACTGCAGGGCCTTACTAGCACAGATACGCAGTATTTT
CDR3: CASSLLQGLTSTDTQYF

V: TRBV6-1
D: NA
size: many
J: TRBJ1-5
DNA: TGTGCCAGCAGTGATAGCCTCGGCAATCAGCCCCAGCATTTT
CDR3: CASSDSLGNQPQHF

V: TRBV20-1
D: TRBD1
size: many
J: TRBJ1-6
DNA: TGCAGTGCTTCCAACGGACAGGGCATACATTCACCCCTCCACTTT
CDR3: CSASNGQGIHSPLHF

V: TRBV20-1
D: NA
size: many
J: TRBJ2-3
DNA: TGCAGTGCTAGCCAGAGGTTTGGGACTCCCAGCACAGATACGCAGTATTTT
CDR3: CSASQRFGTPSTDTQYF

V: TRBV18
D: NA
size: few
J: TRBJ1-2
DNA: TGTGCCAGCTCACCTCCTATAGGTGGGGGTGCCCTTTCGGGCTACACCTTC
CDR3: CASSPPIGGGALSGYTF

V: TRBV12-3/TRBV12-4
D: NA
size: few
J: TRBJ2-1
DNA: TGTGCCAGCATCCTTGGGGGGGCCTCTTACAATGAGCAGTTCTTC
CDR3: CASILGGASYNEQFF

V: TRBV5-5
D: TRBD1
size: many
J: TRBJ2-1
DNA: TGTGCCAGCAGCTTGGTGGTCCCGACAGGGAAATCCTCAAATGAGCAGTTCTTC
CDR3: CASSLVVPTGKSSNEQFF

V: TRBV4-2
D: TRBD2
size: few
J: TRBJ2-3
DNA: TGTGCCAGCAGCCAGGGGGTAGCGGGGGGCGGCGGCACAGATACGCAGTATTTT
CDR3: CASSQGVAGGGGTDTQYF

V: TRBV7-9
D: TRBD1
size: many
J: TRBJ1-1
DNA: TGTGCCAGCAGCCTCCTGGGGACAGGGTACGCTGAAGCTTTCTTT
CDR3: CASSLLGTGYAEAFF

V: TRBV2
D: NA
size: many
J: TRBJ1-4
DNA: TGTGCCAGCAGTGATATCGGGACCTCAAATGAAAAACTGTTTTTT
CDR3: CASSDIGTSNEKLFF

V: TRBV5-4
D: TRBD2
size: many
J: TRBJ2-3
DNA: TGTGCCAGCAGCTTATATAGCGGGGAAGGGGCAGATACGCAGTATTTT
CDR3: CASSLYSGEGADTQYF

V: TRBV2
D: TRBD1
size: NA
J: TRBJ1-4
DNA: TGTGCCAGCAGTCCTCGGACAGGGCTTGCAACTAATGAAAAACTGTTTTTT
CDR3: CASSPRTGLATNEKLFF

V: TRBV29-1
D: NA
size: many
J: TRBJ2-3
DNA: TGCAGCGTTGATACGGCGTCGGATACGCAGTATTTT
CDR3: CSVDTASDTQYF

V: TRBV18
D: NA
size: few
J: TRBJ2-7
DNA: TGTGCCAGCTCACCAAAGAGACCGTCCTACGAGCAGTACTTC
CDR3: CASSPKRPSYEQYF

V: TRBV7-9
D: NA
size: few
J: TRBJ2-7
DNA: TGTGCCAGCAGCTTAGAGAGGGACCTAGCCTACGAGCAGTACTTC
CDR3: CASSLERDLAYEQYF

V: TRBV29-1
D: NA
size: many
J: TRBJ1-5
DNA: TGCAGCGTTGTGCAGGGGTCTCAGCCCCAGCATTTT
CDR3: CSVVQGSQPQHF

V: TRBV11-3
D: NA
size: few
J: TRBJ2-1
DNA: TGTGCCAGCAGCTTAAGCGGTCGGGGCGCAAGTGAGCAGTTCTTC
CDR3: CASSLSGRGASEQFF

V: TRBV5-1
D: TRBD2
size: few
J: TRBJ2-1
DNA: TGCGCCAGCAGCTGGGGCGGGGGGCCAACCTACAATGAGCAGTTCTTC
CDR3: CASSWGGGPTYNEQFF

V: TRBV4-3
D: NA
size: few
J: TRBJ2-2
DNA: TGCGCCAGCAGCCAAGACCTAGCCGCGAACACCGGGGAGCTGTTTTTT
CDR3: CASSQDLAANTGELFF

V: TRBV7-3
D: NA
size: many
J: TRBJ1-1
DNA: TGTGCCAGCAGCGCTTCTCCATTGACTGAAGCTTTCTTT
CDR3: CASSASPLTEAFF

V: TRBV5-6
D: TRBD1
size: few
J: TRBJ2-3
DNA: TGTGTCAGCAGCGAGGGACAGGGGATAACTAAAGCTGCTACGCAGTATTTT
CDR3: CVSSEGQGITKAATQYF

V: TRBV6-5
D: TRBD1
size: few
J: TRBJ2-5
DNA: TGTGCCAGCAGACCGACAGGGGAAGAGACCCAGTACTTC
CDR3: CASRPTGEETQYF

V: TRBV12-3/TRBV12-4
D: TRBD2
size: many
J: TRBJ2-3
DNA: TGTGCCAGCAGTCCCGGGACTAGCGGGTACGGGACCAGGACAGATACGCAGTATTTT
CDR3: CASSPGTSGYGTRTDTQYF

V: TRBV20-1
D: NA
size: NA
J: TRBJ2-3
DNA: TGCAGTGCTTCCTATGATACGCAGTATTTT
CDR3: CSASYDTQYF

V: TRBV4-2
D: NA
size: NA
J: TRBJ1-2
DNA: TGTGCCAGCAGCCAAGCGTCTTCAGGAAACTATGGCTACACCTTC
CDR3: CASSQASSGNYGYTF

V: TRBV15
D: TRBD2
size: many
J: TRBJ2-5
DNA: TGTGCCACCAGCAGAGAAGAACCAGGCGGGGAGGGCGAGACCCAGTACTTC
CDR3: CATSREEPGGEGETQYF

V: TRBV12-3/TRBV12-4
D: NA
size: NA
J: TRBJ1-5
DNA: TGTGCCAGCAGTTCGGGCAGATACAATCAGCCCCAGCATTTT
CDR3: CASSSGRYNQPQHF

V: TRBV5-4
D: TRBD1
size: NA
J: TRBJ2-7
DNA: TGTGCCAGCAGCATGACAGGGACCGAGCAGTACTTC
CDR3: CASSMTGTEQYF

V: TRBV28
D: NA
size: few
J: TRBJ2-4
DNA: TGTGCCAGCAGTTTAGGGCAATATCAGGACATTCAGTACTTC
CDR3: CASSLGQYQDIQYF

V: TRBV10-3
D: TRBD2
size: many
J: TRBJ2-7
DNA: TGTGCCATCAGTGTTGCTAGCGGCTCGTCCTACGAGCAGTACTTC
CDR3: CAISVASGSSYEQYF

V: TRBV2
D: TRBD2
size: NA
J: TRBJ2-6
DNA: TGTGCCGTCGACGACGGGGGGATCGGGGCCAACGTCCTGACTTTC
CDR3: CAVDDGGIGANVLTF

V: TRBV5-8
D: NA
size: few
J: TRBJ1-4
DNA: TGTGCCAGCAGCTTGGGACAGGCCGGAGAAAAACTGTTTTTT
CDR3: CASSLGQAGEKLFF